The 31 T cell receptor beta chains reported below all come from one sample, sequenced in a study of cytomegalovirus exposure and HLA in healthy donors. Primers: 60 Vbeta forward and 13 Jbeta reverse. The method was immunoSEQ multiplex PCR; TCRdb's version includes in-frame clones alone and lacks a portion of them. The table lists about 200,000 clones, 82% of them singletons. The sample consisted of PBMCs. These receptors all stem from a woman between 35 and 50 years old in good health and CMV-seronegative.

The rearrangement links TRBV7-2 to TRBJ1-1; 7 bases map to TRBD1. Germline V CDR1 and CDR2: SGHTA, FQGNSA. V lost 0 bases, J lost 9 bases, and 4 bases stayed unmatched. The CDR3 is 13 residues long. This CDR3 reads CASSLAIQGQAFF. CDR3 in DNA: TGTGCCAGCAGCTTAGCCATACAGGGGCAAGCTTTCTTT.

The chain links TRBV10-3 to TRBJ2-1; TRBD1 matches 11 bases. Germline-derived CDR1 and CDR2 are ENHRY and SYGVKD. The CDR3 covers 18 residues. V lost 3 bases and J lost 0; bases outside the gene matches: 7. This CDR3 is CAISDGTGGTSSYNEQFF. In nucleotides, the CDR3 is TGTGCCATCAGTGATGGGACAGGGGGTACCAGCTCCTACAATGAGCAGTTCTTC.

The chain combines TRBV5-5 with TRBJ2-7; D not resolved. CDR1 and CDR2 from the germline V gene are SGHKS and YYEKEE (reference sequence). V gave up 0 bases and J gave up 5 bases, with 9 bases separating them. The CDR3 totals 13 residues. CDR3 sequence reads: CASSLERHHEQYF. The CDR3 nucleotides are TGTGCCAGCAGCTTGGAACGACACCACGAGCAGTACTTC. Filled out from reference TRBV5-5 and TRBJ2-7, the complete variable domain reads DAGVTQSPTHLIKTRGQQVTLRCSPISGHKSVSWYQQVLGQGPQFIFQYYEKEERGRGNFPDRFSARQFPNYSSELNVNALLLGDSALYLCASSLERHHEQYFGPGTRLTVT.

DNA for the CDR3: TGTGCCAGTAGTGGACTAGCGTACGGTGAGCAGTTCTTC. As protein: CASSGLAYGEQFF. J is TRBJ2-1 and V is TRBV19; 9 bases match TRBD2. Losses at the gene ends were 5 bases for V and 9 bases for J; bases not matched to a gene: 5. This CDR3 has 13 residues. Germline CDR1 is LNHDA and CDR2 is SQIVND (reference sequence). Combining the CDR3 with reference TRBV19 and TRBJ2-1 gives the whole variable domain DGGITQSPKYLFRKEGQNVTLSCEQNLNHDAMYWYRQDPGQGLRLIYYSQIVNDFQKGDIAEGYSVSREKKESFPLTVTSAQKNPTAFYLCASSGLAYGEQFFGPGTRLTVL.

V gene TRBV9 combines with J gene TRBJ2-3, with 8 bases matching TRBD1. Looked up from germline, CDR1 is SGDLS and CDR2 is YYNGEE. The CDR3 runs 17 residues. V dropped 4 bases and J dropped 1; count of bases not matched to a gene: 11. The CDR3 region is CASSPARQGARTDTQYF. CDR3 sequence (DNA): TGTGCCAGCAGCCCCGCCAGGCAGGGGGCCCGCACAGATACGCAGTATTTT.

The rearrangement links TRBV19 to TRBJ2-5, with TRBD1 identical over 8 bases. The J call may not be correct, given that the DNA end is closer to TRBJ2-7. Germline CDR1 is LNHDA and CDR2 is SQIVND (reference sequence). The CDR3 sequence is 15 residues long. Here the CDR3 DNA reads TGTGCCAGTGGGATCGAGACAGGGGTCGTCTACGAGCAGTACTTC. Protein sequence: CASGIETGVVYEQYF.

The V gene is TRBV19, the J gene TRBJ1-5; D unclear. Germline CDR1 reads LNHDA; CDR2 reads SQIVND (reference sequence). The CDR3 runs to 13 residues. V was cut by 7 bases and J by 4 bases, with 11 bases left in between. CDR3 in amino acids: CASTPYYNQPQHF. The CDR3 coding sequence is TGTGCCAGTACCCCATACTATAATCAGCCCCAGCATTTT.

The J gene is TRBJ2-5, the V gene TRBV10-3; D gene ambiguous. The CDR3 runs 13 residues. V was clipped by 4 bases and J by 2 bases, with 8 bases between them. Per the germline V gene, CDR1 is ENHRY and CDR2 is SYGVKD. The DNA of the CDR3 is TGTGCCATCAGTGGCGAGATACAAGAGACCCAGTACTTC. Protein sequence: CAISGEIQETQYF.

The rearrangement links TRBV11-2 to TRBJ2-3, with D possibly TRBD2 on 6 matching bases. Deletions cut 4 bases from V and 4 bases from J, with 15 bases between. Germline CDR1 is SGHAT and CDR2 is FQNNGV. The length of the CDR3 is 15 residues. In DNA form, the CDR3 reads TGTGCCAGCAGCTACCGGGACTTTTACTCAGATACGCAGTATTTT. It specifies CASSYRDFYSDTQYF.

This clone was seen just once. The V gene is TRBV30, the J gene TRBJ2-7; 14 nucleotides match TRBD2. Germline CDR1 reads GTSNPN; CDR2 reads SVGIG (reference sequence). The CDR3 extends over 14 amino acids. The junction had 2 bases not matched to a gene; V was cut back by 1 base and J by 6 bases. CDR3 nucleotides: TGTGCCTGGAGTGATGGACTAGCGGGAGGCGAGCAGTACTTC. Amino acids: CAWSDGLAGGEQYF.

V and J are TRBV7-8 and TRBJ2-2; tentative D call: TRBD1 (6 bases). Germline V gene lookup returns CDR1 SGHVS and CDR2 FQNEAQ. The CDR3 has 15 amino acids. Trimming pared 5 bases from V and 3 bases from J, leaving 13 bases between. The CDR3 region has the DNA TGTGCCAGCAGCCAGCAGGGGCATCACACCGGGGAGCTGTTTTTT. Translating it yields CASSQQGHHTGELFF.

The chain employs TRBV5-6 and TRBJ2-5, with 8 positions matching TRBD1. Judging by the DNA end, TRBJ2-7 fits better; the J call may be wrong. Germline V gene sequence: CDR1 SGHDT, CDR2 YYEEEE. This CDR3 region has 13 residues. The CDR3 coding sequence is TGTGCCAGCAGCCCGACAGGGGTCTACGAGCAGTACTTC. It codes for CASSPTGVYEQYF.

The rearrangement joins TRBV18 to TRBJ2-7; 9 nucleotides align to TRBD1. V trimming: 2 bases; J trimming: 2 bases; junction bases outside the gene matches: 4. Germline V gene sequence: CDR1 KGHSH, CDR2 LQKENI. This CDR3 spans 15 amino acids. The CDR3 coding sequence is TGTGCCAGCTCACCAGGGACAGGGTCAGCCTACGAGCAGTACTTC. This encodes CASSPGTGSAYEQYF.

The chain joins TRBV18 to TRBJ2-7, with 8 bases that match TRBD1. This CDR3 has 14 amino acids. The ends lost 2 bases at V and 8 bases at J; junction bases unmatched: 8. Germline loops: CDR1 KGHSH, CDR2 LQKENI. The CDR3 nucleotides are TGTGCCAGCTCACCAGATGGACAGGGTGTTAAGCAGTACTTC. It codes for CASSPDGQGVKQYF.

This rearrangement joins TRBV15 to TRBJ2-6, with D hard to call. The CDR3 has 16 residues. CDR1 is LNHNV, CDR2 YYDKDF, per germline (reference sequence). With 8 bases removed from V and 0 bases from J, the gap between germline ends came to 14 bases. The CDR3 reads CATAVLHGSGANVLTF. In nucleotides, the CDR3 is TGTGCCACCGCGGTTTTACATGGCTCTGGGGCCAACGTCCTGACTTTC.

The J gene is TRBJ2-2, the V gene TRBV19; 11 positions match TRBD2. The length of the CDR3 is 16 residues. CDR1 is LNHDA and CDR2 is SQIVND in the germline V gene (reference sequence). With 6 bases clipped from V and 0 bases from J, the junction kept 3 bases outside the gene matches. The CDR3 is CASRGTSGTNTGELFF. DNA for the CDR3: TGTGCCAGTAGGGGGACTAGCGGCACGAACACCGGGGAGCTGTTTTTT.

CDR3 sequence reads: CASSATVNEQFF. The CDR3 region has the DNA TGTGCCAGCAGTGCGACAGTCAACGAGCAGTTCTTC. The V and J genes are TRBV25-1 and TRBJ2-1; a weak D match, TRBD1 (5 bases). The CDR3 contains 12 residues. The ends were cut back, 4 bases at V and 10 bases at J, with 11 bases in the middle. Germline CDR1 reads MGHDK; CDR2 reads SYGVNS.

In nucleotides, the CDR3 is TGTGCCAGCAGTTTTCAGGGACAGGGTTTCTCTGGGGCCAACGTCCTGACTTTC. This gives the protein CASSFQGQGFSGANVLTF. The chain couples TRBV27 to TRBJ2-6, with 9 bases that match TRBD1. CDR3 length: 18 residues. J lost 0 bases, V lost 3 bases, and 6 bases had no gene match. The germline CDR1 and CDR2 sequences are MNHEY and SMNVEV (reference sequence).

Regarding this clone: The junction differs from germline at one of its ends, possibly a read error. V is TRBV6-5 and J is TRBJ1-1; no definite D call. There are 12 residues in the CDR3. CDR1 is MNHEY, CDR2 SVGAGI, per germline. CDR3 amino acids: CACSLSSTEAFF. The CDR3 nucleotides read TGTGCCTGCAGTCTCTCGAGCACTGAAGCTTTCTTT.

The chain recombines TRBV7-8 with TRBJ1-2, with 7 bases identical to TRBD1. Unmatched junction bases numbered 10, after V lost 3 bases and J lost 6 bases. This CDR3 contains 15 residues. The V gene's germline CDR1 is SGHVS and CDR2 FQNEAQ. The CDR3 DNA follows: TGTGCCAGCAGCTTTAAGGGGGCGCGTTACAATGGCTACACCTTC. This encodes CASSFKGARYNGYTF.

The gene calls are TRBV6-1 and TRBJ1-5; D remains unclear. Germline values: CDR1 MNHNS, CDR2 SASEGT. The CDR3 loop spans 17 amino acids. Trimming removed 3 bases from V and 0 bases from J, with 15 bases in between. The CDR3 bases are TGTGCCAGCAGTGACCGAGGAGGGTTTGCTAGCAATCAGCCCCAGCATTTT. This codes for CASSDRGGFASNQPQHF.

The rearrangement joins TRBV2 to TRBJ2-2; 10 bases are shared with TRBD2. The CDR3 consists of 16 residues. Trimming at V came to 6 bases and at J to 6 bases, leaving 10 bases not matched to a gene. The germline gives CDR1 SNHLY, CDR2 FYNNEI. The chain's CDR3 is CASRDSSGRRAGELFF. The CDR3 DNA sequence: TGTGCCAGCAGGGACTCTAGCGGGAGAAGGGCCGGGGAGCTGTTTTTT.

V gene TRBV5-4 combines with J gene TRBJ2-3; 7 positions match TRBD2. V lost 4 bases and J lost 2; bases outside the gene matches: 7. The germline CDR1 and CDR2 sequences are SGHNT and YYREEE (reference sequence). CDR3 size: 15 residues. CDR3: CASSPGLLFTDTQYF. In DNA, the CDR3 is TGTGCCAGCAGCCCGGGACTACTATTCACAGATACGCAGTATTTT.

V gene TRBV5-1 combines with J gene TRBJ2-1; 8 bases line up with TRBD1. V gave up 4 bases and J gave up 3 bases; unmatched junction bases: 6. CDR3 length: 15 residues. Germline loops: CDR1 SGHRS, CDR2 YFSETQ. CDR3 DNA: TGCGCCAGCAGCCTGACAGGACAGGGCTACAATGAGCAGTTCTTC. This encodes CASSLTGQGYNEQFF.

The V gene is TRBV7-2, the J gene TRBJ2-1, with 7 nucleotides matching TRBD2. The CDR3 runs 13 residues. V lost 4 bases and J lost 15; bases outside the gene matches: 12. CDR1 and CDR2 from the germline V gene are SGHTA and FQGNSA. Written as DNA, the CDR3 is TGTGCCAGCAGCTCTAGTAGCGGGTGGGTTCCGTTCTTC. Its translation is CASSSSSGWVPFF.

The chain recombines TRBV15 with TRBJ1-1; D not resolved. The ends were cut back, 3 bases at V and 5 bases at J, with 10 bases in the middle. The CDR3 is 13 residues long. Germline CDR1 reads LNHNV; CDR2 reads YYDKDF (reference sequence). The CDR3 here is CATSRTGRTEAFF. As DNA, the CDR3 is TGTGCCACCAGCAGGACCGGGAGAACTGAAGCTTTCTTT.

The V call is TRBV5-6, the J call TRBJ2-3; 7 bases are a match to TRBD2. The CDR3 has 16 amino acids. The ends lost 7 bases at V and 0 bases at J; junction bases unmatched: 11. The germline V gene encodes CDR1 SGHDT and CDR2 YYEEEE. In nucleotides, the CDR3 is TGTGCCAGCCACTTCGGCGGGAGAAGTAGCACAGATACGCAGTATTTT. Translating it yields CASHFGGRSSTDTQYF.

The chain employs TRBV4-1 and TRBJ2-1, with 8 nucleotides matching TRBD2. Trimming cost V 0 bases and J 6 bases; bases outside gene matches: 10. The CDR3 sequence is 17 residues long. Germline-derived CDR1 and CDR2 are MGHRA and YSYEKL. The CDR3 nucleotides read TGCGCCAGCAGCCAAGAATCGCGGGCGAGCGGGAGCAATGAGCAGTTCTTC. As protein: CASSQESRASGSNEQFF.

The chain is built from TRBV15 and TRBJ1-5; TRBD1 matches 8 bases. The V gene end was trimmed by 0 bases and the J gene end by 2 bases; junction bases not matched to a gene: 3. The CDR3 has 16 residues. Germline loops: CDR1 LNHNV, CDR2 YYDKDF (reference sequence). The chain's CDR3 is CATSRDTGGRNQPQHF. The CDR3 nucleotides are TGTGCCACCAGCAGAGACACAGGGGGTCGCAATCAGCCCCAGCATTTT.

CDR3 DNA sequence: TGCGCCAGCAGCCGTGACAGTCCTTATTCTGGAAACACCATATATTTT. This translates into CASSRDSPYSGNTIYF. This rearrangement joins TRBV5-1 to TRBJ1-3; a weak D match, TRBD1 (5 bases). V was trimmed by 4 bases and J by 1 base, leaving 15 bases between them. The CDR3 has 16 residues. Per germline, CDR1 SGHRS and CDR2 YFSETQ.

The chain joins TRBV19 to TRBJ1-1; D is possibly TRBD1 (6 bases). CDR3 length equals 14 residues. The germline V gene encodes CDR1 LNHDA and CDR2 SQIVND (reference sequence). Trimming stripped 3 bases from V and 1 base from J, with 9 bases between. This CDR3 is CASSMSTGNTEAFF. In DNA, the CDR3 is TGTGCCAGTAGTATGTCGACAGGGAACACTGAAGCTTTCTTT.